The source of this T cell receptor (beta chain) is a study of long-term antiretroviral therapy in people with HIV. The V end was cut by 5 bases, the J end by 4 bases, with 12 bases between. There are 14 residues in the CDR3. Germline V gives CDR1 MNHEY, CDR2 SMNVEV (reference sequence). Survey-level immunoSEQ v3.0 assays were run. Per-sample TRB depth target: about 35,000-55,000 T-cell genomes. Clones were sequenced by immunoSEQ multiplex PCR, and TCRdb holds only the in-frame ones, with some missing. This table has fewer than 20,000 clones, 79% appearing once. The source was unsorted PBMCs, collected at the start of antiretroviral therapy. The chain is built from TRBV27 and TRBJ2-1, with a tentative D call TRBD1 (6 bases). The clonotype was recovered from a man younger than 45 with HIV. The CDR3 DNA is TGTGCCAGCAGTCAAGGGGGTTCATACAATGAGCAGTTCTTC. Translation: CASSQGGSYNEQFF.